Listed below are T cell receptor beta chains from one sample, sequenced in a study of control samples from healthy donors and cancer patients. Repertoires were generated with immunoSEQ multiplex PCR, while TCRdb's copy carries only in-frame clones and drops some. The data show some 76,000 clones, 89% seen once. The sample was PBMCs. The receptors were sampled from a man in his 60s with lung cancer. CDR3s include the opening cysteine and the closing phenylalanine or tryptophan. The D gene is left open where the match is weak. Only some rows state a clone size, as once, few, many or a class for expanded clones.

TRBJ2-4 | 11 | TRBV20-1 | NA | NA | CSATPKNIQYF | TGCAGTGCGACGCCGAAAAACATTCAGTACTTC
TRBJ1-6 | 14 | TRBV27 | NA | NA | CASSPGSYNSPLHF | TGTGCCAGCAGTCCAGGCTCCTATAATTCACCCCTCCACTTT
TRBJ1-1 | 19 | TRBV11-3 | TRBD1 | NA | CASYPGGQGVFGWNTEAFF | TGTGCCAGCTATCCGGGGGGACAGGGTGTTTTCGGATGGAACACTGAAGCTTTCTTT
TRBJ2-2 | 14 | TRBV5-1 | NA | NA | CASSSTWNTGELFF | TGCGCCAGCAGCTCTACTTGGAACACCGGGGAGCTGTTTTTT
TRBJ2-1 | 14 | TRBV5-8 | NA | NA | CASSLVGQSGEQFF | TGTGCCAGCAGCTTGGTCGGGCAGTCTGGGGAGCAGTTCTTC
TRBJ1-1 | 15 | TRBV9 | NA | NA | CASSALTGKNTEAFF | TGTGCCAGCAGCGCTTTAACAGGGAAGAACACTGAAGCTTTCTTT
TRBJ1-2 | 13 | TRBV6-5 | NA | NA | CASSNSGRYGYTF | TGTGCCAGCAGTAATTCGGGGCGGTATGGCTACACCTTC
TRBJ2-6 | 11 | TRBV11-3 | NA | NA | CASRGANVLTF | TGTGCCAGCAGGGGTGCCAACGTCCTGACTTTC
TRBJ2-3 | 15 | TRBV6-5 | TRBD2 | NA | CASRSSGGSTDTQYF | TGTGCCAGCAGATCAAGCGGGGGTAGTACAGATACGCAGTATTTT
TRBJ2-1 | 15 | TRBV7-3 | TRBD2 | NA | CASLRRGLAVNEQFF | TGTGCCAGCCTTCGCCGAGGGCTAGCGGTAAATGAGCAGTTCTTC
TRBJ1-4 | 15 | TRBV24-1 | NA | NA | CATSDPGIQGEKLFF | TGTGCCACCAGTGATCCCGGGATACAAGGAGAAAAACTGTTTTTT
TRBJ1-5 | 13 | TRBV2 | NA | NA | CASSEGLRQPQHF | TGTGCCAGCAGTGAGGGGCTCCGTCAGCCCCAGCATTTT
TRBJ1-2 | 12 | TRBV29-1 | NA | few | CSSPGGVGGYTF | TGCAGCTCCCCGGGTGGGGTAGGTGGCTACACCTTC
TRBJ1-1 | 17 | TRBV5-1 | NA | NA | CASSREGVAAMNTEAFF | TGCGCCAGCAGCAGAGAGGGGGTGGCAGCTATGAACACTGAAGCTTTCTTT
TRBJ2-5 | 16 | TRBV27 | NA | once | CASSLGGTRRGETQYF | TGTGCCAGCAGTTTAGGGGGGACCCGAAGGGGAGAGACCCAGTACTTC
TRBJ1-3 | 15 | TRBV5-8 | TRBD1 | NA | CASSLDRAFGNTIYF | TGTGCCAGCAGCTTAGACAGGGCGTTTGGAAACACCATATATTTT
TRBJ1-2 | 14 | TRBV5-1 | NA | NA | CASSIDESGYGYTF | TGCGCCAGCAGTATCGATGAATCGGGCTATGGCTACACCTTC
TRBJ2-3 | 16 | TRBV5-1 | NA | NA | CASSLDPLASTDTQYF | TGCGCCAGCAGCTTGGATCCCCTAGCGAGCACAGATACGCAGTATTTT
TRBJ1-4 | 19 | TRBV24-1 | NA | NA | CATSDSPLVGVGRDEKLFF | TGTGCCACCAGTGATTCCCCTCTGGTTGGTGTGGGGCGGGATGAAAAACTGTTTTTT
TRBJ1-2 | 12 | TRBV11-2 | NA | NA | CASSLEGYGYTF | TGTGCCAGCAGCTTAGAAGGATATGGCTACACCTTC
TRBJ1-1 | 14 | TRBV18 | NA | NA | CASSPVFEGTEAFF | TGTGCCAGCTCACCAGTCTTTGAGGGCACTGAAGCTTTCTTT
TRBJ2-5 | 14 | TRBV20-1 | TRBD2 | NA | CSASYSGGKETQYF | TGCAGTGCTAGTTATAGCGGGGGCAAAGAGACCCAGTACTTC
TRBJ1-2 | 14 | TRBV5-5 | NA | NA | CASSAEVGWYGYTF | TGTGCCAGCAGCGCAGAGGTCGGATGGTATGGCTACACCTTC
TRBJ1-5 | 16 | TRBV25-1 | NA | once | CASSESGARDNQPQHF | TGTGCCAGCAGTGAATCAGGTGCCAGGGATAATCAGCCCCAGCATTTT